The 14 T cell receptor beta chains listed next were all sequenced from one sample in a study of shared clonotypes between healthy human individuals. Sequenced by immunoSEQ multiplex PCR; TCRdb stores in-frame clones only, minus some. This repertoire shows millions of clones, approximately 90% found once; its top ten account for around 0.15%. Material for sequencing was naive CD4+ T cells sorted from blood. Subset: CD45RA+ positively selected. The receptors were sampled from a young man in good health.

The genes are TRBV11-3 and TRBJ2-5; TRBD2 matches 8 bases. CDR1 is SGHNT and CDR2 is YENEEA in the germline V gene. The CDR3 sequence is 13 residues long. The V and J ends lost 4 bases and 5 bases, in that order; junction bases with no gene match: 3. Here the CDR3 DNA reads TGTGCCAGCAGCTCCTCGGGAGGGGAGACCCAGTACTTC. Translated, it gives CASSSSGGETQYF.

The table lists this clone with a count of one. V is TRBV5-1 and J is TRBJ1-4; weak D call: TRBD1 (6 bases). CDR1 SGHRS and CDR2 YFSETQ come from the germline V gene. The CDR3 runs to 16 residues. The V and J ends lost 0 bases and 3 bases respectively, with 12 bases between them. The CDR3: CASSLVYREPNEKLFF. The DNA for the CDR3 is TGCGCCAGCAGCTTGGTTTACAGGGAACCTAATGAAAAACTGTTTTTT.

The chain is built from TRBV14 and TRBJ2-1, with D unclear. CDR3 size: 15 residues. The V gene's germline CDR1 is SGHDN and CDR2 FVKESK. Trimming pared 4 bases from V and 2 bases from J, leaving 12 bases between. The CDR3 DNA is TGTGCCAGCAGCCTGGGTATTAGCACCTACAATGAGCAGTTCTTC. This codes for CASSLGISTYNEQFF.

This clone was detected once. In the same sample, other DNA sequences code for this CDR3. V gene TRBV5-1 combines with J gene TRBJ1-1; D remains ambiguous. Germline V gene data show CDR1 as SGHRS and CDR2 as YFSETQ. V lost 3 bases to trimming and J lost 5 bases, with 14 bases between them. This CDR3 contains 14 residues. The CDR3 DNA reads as TGCGCCAGCAGCTCGGTTTCACCCGGGACTGAAGCTTTCTTT. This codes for CASSSVSPGTEAFF.

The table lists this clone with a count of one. CDR3 sequence reads: CASSEGRFFNNSPLHF. CDR3 DNA: TGTGCCAGCAGTGAAGGCCGGTTTTTTAATAATTCACCCCTCCACTTT. This chain links TRBV2 with TRBJ1-6; D uncertain. V was trimmed by 1 base and J by 5 bases, leaving 12 bases between them. The CDR3 contains 16 residues. Germline CDR1 and CDR2: SNHLY and FYNNEI.

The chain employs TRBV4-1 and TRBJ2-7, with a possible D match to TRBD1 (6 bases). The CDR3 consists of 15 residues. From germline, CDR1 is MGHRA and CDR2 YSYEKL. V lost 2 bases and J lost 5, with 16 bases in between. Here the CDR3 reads CASSQPTLQGHEQYF. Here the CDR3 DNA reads TGCGCCAGCAGCCAACCTACGTTACAGGGCCACGAGCAGTACTTC.

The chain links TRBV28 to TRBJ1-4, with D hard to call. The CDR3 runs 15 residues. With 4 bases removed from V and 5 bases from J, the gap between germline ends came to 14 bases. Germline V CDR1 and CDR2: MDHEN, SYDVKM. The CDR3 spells CASSSPGHENEKLFF. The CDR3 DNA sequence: TGTGCCAGCAGTTCTCCGGGTCATGAAAATGAAAAACTGTTTTTT.

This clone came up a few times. The CDR3: CASSTSGFDSPLHF. The DNA of the CDR3 is TGTGCCAGTTCGACCTCAGGCTTTGACTCACCCCTCCACTTT. V is TRBV25-1 and J is TRBJ1-6; D is ambiguous. In germline, CDR1 is MGHDK, CDR2 SYGVNS. V lost 9 bases and J 10 bases, leaving 19 bases between the germline ends. The CDR3 runs to 14 residues.

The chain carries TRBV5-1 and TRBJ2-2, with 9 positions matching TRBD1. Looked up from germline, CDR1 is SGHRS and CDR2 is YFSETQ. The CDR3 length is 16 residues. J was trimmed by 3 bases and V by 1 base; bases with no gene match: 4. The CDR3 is CASSLPGQGHTGELFF. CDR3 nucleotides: TGCGCCAGCAGCTTGCCGGGACAGGGTCACACCGGGGAGCTGTTTTTT.

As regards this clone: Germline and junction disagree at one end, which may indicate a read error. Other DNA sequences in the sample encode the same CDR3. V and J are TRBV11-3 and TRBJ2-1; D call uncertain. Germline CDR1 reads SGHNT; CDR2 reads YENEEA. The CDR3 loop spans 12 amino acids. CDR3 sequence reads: CASSLEGNEQFF. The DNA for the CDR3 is TGTGCCAGCAGTTTAGAAGGAAATGAGCAGTTCTTC.

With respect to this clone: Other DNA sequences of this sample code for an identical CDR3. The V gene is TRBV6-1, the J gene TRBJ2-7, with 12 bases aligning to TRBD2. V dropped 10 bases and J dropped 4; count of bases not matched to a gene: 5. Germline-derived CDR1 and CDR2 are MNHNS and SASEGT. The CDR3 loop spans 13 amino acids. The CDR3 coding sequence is TGTGCCACCCGACTAGCGGGAGTATACGAGCAGTACTTC. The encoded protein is CATRLAGVYEQYF.

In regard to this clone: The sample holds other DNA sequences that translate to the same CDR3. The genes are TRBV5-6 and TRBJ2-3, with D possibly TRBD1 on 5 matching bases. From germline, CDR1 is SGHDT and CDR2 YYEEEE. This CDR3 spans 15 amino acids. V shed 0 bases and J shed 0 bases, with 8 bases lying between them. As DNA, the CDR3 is TGTGCCAGCAGCTTGGGGGGCCGGAGCACAGATACGCAGTATTTT. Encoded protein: CASSLGGRSTDTQYF. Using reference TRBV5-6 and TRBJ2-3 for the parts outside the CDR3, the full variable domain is DAGVTQSPTHLIKTRGQQVTLRCSPKSGHDTVSWYQQALGQGPQFIFQYYEEEERQRGNFPDRFSGHQFPNYSSELNVNALLLGDSALYLCASSLGGRSTDTQYFGPGTRLTVL.

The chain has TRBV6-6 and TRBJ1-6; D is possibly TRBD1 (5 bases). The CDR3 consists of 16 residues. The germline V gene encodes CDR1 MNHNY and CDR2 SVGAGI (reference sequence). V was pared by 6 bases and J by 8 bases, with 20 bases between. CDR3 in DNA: TGTGCCAGCAGGAAGGGTTTGGGGCTTAAATATTCACCCCTCCACTTT. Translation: CASRKGLGLKYSPLHF.

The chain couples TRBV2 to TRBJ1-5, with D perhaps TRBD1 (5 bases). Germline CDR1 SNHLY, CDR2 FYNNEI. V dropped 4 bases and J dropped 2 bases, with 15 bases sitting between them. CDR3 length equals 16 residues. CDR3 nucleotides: TGTGCCAGCAGTGTGACAGCCTCCGATGGCAATCAGCCCCAGCATTTT. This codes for CASSVTASDGNQPQHF.